This T cell receptor beta chain emerged from a study of OX40 agonist ivuxolimab in advanced cancers. Study-wide background: A history of anti-PD-1, anti-PD-L1 or anti-CTLA-4 therapy was acceptable, and roughly 40% had some.

Profiled with immunoSEQ multiplex PCR; TCRdb holds only in-frame clones, not every one. Of approximately 31,000 clones listed, more than 70% were seen once; the top ten hold more than 0.8%. The CDR3 totals 18 residues. Germline assignment: CDR1 KGHSH and CDR2 LQKENI. The J segment lost 3 bases and the V segment lost 3 bases, leaving 9 bases of the junction unmatched. This TCR was sampled from an adult with an advanced solid tumor such as melanoma, head and neck, liver or kidney cancer. This chain links TRBV18 with TRBJ2-3; 13 bases line up with TRBD2. Sequencing used CD4+ or CD8+ T cells sorted from blood, obtained in a trial of the OX40 agonist ivuxolimab. The CDR3 DNA follows: TGTGCCAGCTCACCTACGGGACTAGCGGGAAGCGGGACAGATACGCAGTATTTT. It encodes CASSPTGLAGSGTDTQYF. Based on the CDR3 plus reference TRBV18 and TRBJ2-3, the full variable domain is NAGVMQNPRHLVRRRGQEARLRCSPMKGHSHVYWYRQLPEEGLKFMVYLQKENIIDESGMPKERFSAEFPKEGPSILRIQQVVRGDSAAYFCASSPTGLAGSGTDTQYFGPGTRLTVL.